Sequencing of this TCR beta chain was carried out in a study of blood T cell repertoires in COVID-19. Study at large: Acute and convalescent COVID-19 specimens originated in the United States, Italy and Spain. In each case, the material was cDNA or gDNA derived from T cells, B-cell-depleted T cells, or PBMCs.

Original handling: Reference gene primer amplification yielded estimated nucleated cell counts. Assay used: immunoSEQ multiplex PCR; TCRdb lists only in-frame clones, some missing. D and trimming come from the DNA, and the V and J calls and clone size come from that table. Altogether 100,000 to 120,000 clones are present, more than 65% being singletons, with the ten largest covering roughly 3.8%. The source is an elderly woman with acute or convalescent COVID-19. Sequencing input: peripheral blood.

The CDR3 region has the DNA TGTGCCAGCAGTTCAAACAGGGGAAATAATTCACCCCTCCACTTT. Translating it yields CASSSNRGNNSPLHF. This chain links TRBV27 with TRBJ1-6; 7 bases map to TRBD1. Germline values: CDR1 MNHEY, CDR2 SMNVEV (reference sequence). After removal of 4 bases from V and 5 bases from J, the junction contained 5 bases not matched to a gene. CDR3 size: 15 residues.